A selection of T cell receptor beta chains follows, all from one sample in a study of cytomegalovirus exposure and HLA in healthy donors. The table came from immunoSEQ multiplex PCR; TCRdb's copy has only in-frame clones and leaves some out. The profile shows under 200,000 clones, more than 65% of them singletons. Sequenced input: PBMCs. The receptors were gathered from a man aged 25-45 years in good health and CMV-seronegative. Both conserved end residues are part of each CDR3. Fields, in order: clone size, D gene, J gene, V gene, CDR3 DNA, CDR3 protein. A D gene is named only where the DNA matches it firmly. Where a row states a size, it is once, few, many or the class of an expanded clone; other rows omit it.

>-|TRBD1|TRBJ1-2|TRBV29-1
TGCAGCGTGCAGGGGGTGGGAGGCTACACCTTC
CSVQGVGGYTF
>-|TRBD2|TRBJ2-1|TRBV28
TGTGCCAGCGGGGGGGGGAGTTACAATGAGCAGTTCTTC
CASGGGSYNEQFF
>-|-|TRBJ1-2|TRBV25-1
TGTGCCAGCACCCCGAACAGGGCCTACGCCTATGGCTACACCTTC
CASTPNRAYAYGYTF
>-|-|TRBJ2-3|TRBV5-6
TGTGCCAGCAGCTTGGGACAACACACAGATACGCAGTATTTT
CASSLGQHTDTQYF
>-|-|TRBJ2-3|TRBV7-2
TGTGCCAGCAGGACCCGGGGTAGCACAGATACGCAGTATTTT
CASRTRGSTDTQYF
>-|-|TRBJ1-2|TRBV11-2
TGTGCCAGCAGCTCCTCCCAGGCAGGAAACTATGGCTACACCTTC
CASSSSQAGNYGYTF
>-|-|TRBJ2-5|TRBV5-4
TGTGCCAGCAGTCGCCCAGGGACTTGGCAAGAGACCCAGTACTTC
CASSRPGTWQETQYF
>once|TRBD1|TRBJ1-1|TRBV7-2
TGTGCCAGCAGCAAGGACAGGGGAAGTTATAACACTGAAGCTTTCTTT
CASSKDRGSYNTEAFF
>few|TRBD1|TRBJ2-7|TRBV11-2
TGTGCCAGCAGCTTTTCCCCGGGACAGGGAGACGAGCAGTACTTC
CASSFSPGQGDEQYF
>-|-|TRBJ2-7|TRBV5-4
TGTGCCAGCAGCTTGCAGGGCACCTCCTACGAGCAGTACTTC
CASSLQGTSYEQYF
>-|TRBD1|TRBJ2-3|TRBV5-6
TGTGCCAGCAGCTTACAGGGGGCCAGGACAGATACGCAGTATTTT
CASSLQGARTDTQYF
>-|TRBD1|TRBJ1-5|TRBV25-1
TGTGCCAGCAGTAAAGGGACAGGCAATCAGCCCCAGCATTTT
CASSKGTGNQPQHF
>few|-|TRBJ1-6|TRBV10-2
TGCGCCAGCTCCGAAAGGGGGAATAATTCACCCCTCCACTTT
CASSERGNNSPLHF
>once|-|TRBJ2-1|TRBV5-1
TGCGCCAGCACCAAAATAGAGAGCTCCTACAATGAGCAGTTCTTC
CASTKIESSYNEQFF
>-|TRBD1|TRBJ2-7|TRBV9
TGTGCCAGCAGTAGGACAGGGGGATACGAGCAGTACTTC
CASSRTGGYEQYF
>-|-|TRBJ2-1|TRBV21-1
TGTGCCAGCAGAACCGGGACTTTCTTCTCCTACAATGAGCAGTTCTTC
CASRTGTFFSYNEQFF
>-|-|TRBJ1-1|TRBV11-3
TGTGCCAGCAGCCCCGGGGACTCCGGGAACACTGAAGCTTTCTTT
CASSPGDSGNTEAFF
>-|TRBD1|TRBJ2-5|TRBV11-1
TGTGCCAGCAGCGAACCACAGGGGGCGGGGGAGACCCAGTACTTC
CASSEPQGAGETQYF
>-|-|TRBJ2-3|TRBV6-6
TGTGCCAGCCGGTCAGATACGCAGTATTTT
CASRSDTQYF
>-|-|TRBJ2-7|TRBV7-2
TGTGCCAGCAGCTCTGGACAGTACGAGCAGTACTTC
CASSSGQYEQYF
>few|-|TRBJ1-3|TRBV5-1
TGCGCCAGCAGCTCAGGCTCTGGAAACACCATATATTTT
CASSSGSGNTIYF
>-|-|TRBJ1-5|TRBV7-6
TGTGCCAGCAGCCGGTTGAGCAATCAGCCCCAGCATTTT
CASSRLSNQPQHF
>-|-|TRBJ1-2|TRBV27
TGTGCCAGCAGTCCCTCCCGGGAGGCCCGCGGCTACACCTTC
CASSPSREARGYTF
>-|TRBD2|TRBJ2-1|TRBV15
TGTGCCACCATGGGGGGGGAGAGCTCCTACAATGAGCAGTTCTTC
CATMGGESSYNEQFF
>once|-|TRBJ2-1|TRBV12-5
TGTGCTAGTGGTTTTGAGGGTAGGTACAATGAGCAGTTCTTC
CASGFEGRYNEQFF
>-|TRBD1|TRBJ2-7|TRBV5-1
TGCGCCAGCAGCTTGGCGACAGGGCCGGACTACGAGCAGTACTTC
CASSLATGPDYEQYF
>few|TRBD2|TRBJ2-7|TRBV9
TGTGCCAGCAGCGTACAGGGAGGGATCTACGAGCAGTACTTC
CASSVQGGIYEQYF
>-|TRBD1|TRBJ1-5|TRBV6-6
TGTGCCAGCAGTTGGGGACAGCCGAGCAATCAGCCCCAGCATTTT
CASSWGQPSNQPQHF
>-|TRBD1|TRBJ1-5|TRBV5-1
TGCGCCAGCAGCCCCGATATGGACAGGGGTTGGCCCCAGCATTTT
CASSPDMDRGWPQHF
>-|TRBD1|TRBJ2-3|TRBV5-4
TGTGCCAGCAGCAGCCGACAGGGGGCCCAAGATACGCAGTATTTT
CASSSRQGAQDTQYF
>-|-|TRBJ1-4|TRBV4-3
TGCGCCAGCAGCCAAGATACGGGGGTACGGGAAAAACTGTTTTTT
CASSQDTGVREKLFF
>-|-|TRBJ1-1|TRBV7-2
TGTGCCAGCTCATGGGGGGATTACACTGAAGCTTTCTTT
CASSWGDYTEAFF
>few|TRBD2|TRBJ2-1|TRBV4-3
TGCGCCAGCAGCCACGCCGGGGGGGCCAACTACAATGAGCAGTTCTTC
CASSHAGGANYNEQFF
>-|-|TRBJ1-4|TRBV11-2
TGTGCCAGCAGCTTAGTAGGGGGGGTTAATGAAAAACTGTTTTTT
CASSLVGGVNEKLFF
>-|TRBD1|TRBJ2-7|TRBV6-5
TGTGCCAGCAGTTGGGACAGGGGGCAATCAGACGAGCAGTACTTC
CASSWDRGQSDEQYF
>-|TRBD1|TRBJ2-6|TRBV27
TGTGCCAGCGCTGGGACAGGGGGCGCGTCGGGGGCCAACGTCCTGACTTTC
CASAGTGGASGANVLTF
>-|-|TRBJ1-3|TRBV4-1
TGCGCCAGCAGCCAAGCGGGGAGCTCTGGAAACACCATATATTTT
CASSQAGSSGNTIYF
>-|-|TRBJ2-7|TRBV7-6
TGTGCCAGCAGCTTATCAGGGGAAGGCGAGCAGTACTTC
CASSLSGEGEQYF
>-|TRBD1|TRBJ1-1|TRBV7-9
TGTGCCAGCAGCTCCGGGACAGGGGTTTTTACTGAAGCTTTCTTT
CASSSGTGVFTEAFF
>few|TRBD1|TRBJ2-3|TRBV28
TGTGCCAGCAACCAGGGGGGCACAGATACGCAGTATTTT
CASNQGGTDTQYF
>once|TRBD1|TRBJ2-3|TRBV27
TGTGCCACCCGGGACAGGGACGCAGATACGCAGTATTTT
CATRDRDADTQYF
>-|TRBD1|TRBJ2-4|TRBV6-1
TGTGCCAGCAGTGCGGCGTGGACAGGGGGAGACATTCAGTACTTC
CASSAAWTGGDIQYF
>-|TRBD1|TRBJ1-2|TRBV7-6
TGTGCCAGCAGCTCCTCACCCCGGATCGGGACAGGAATATCCGACTATGGCTACACCTTC
CASSSSPRIGTGISDYGYTF
>-|TRBD2|TRBJ2-7|TRBV7-2
TGTGCCAGCAGCTTAGCGGCTAGCGGGGGGACCTACGAGCAGTACTTC
CASSLAASGGTYEQYF
>-|TRBD2|TRBJ2-1|TRBV19
TGTGCCAGTAGGGAAGGTAGCGGGGGGAGCTCCTACAATGAGCAGTTCTTC
CASREGSGGSSYNEQFF
>-|TRBD1|TRBJ1-1|TRBV27
TGTGCCAGCAGCTCAGGACAGGTTAACACTGAAGCTTTCTTT
CASSSGQVNTEAFF
>once|TRBD2|TRBJ2-7|TRBV11-2
TGTGCCAGCAGCTCCCCGGGACTAGCTACGTACGAGCAGTACTTC
CASSSPGLATYEQYF
>-|TRBD1|TRBJ1-4|TRBV9
TGTGCCAGCAGCGCGACAGGGGTTAATGAAAAACTGTTTTTT
CASSATGVNEKLFF
>once|TRBD1|TRBJ2-7|TRBV6-5
TGTGCCAGCAGGGGGGACAGGAGCTCCTACGAGCAGTACTTC
CASRGDRSSYEQYF
>-|-|TRBJ2-7|TRBV5-6
TGTGCCAGCAGCCTCTCGCGGGACGAGCAGTACTTC
CASSLSRDEQYF
>-|TRBD2|TRBJ2-5|TRBV30
TGTGCCTGGAGTAAGACGGGAGGCACGGGCTGGGAGACCCAGTACTTC
CAWSKTGGTGWETQYF
>-|-|TRBJ2-6|TRBV19
TGTGCCAGTAGTCCTCAACAGGGCTCTGGGGCCAACGTCCTGACTTTC
CASSPQQGSGANVLTF
>-|-|TRBJ2-5|TRBV19
TGTGCCAGTAGTAGGGGGGTTGAGACCCAGTACTTC
CASSRGVETQYF
>-|-|TRBJ2-7|TRBV6-5
TGTGCCAGCAGTTACTCCAAGCGGTCCTACGAGCAGTACTTC
CASSYSKRSYEQYF
>-|-|TRBJ2-7|TRBV14
TGTGCCAGCAGCCAAGATCCGAGCGGATTATGGGAGCAGTACTTC
CASSQDPSGLWEQYF
>-|-|TRBJ2-2|TRBV5-6
TGTGCCAGCAGCTTGGTGGAGGGGTTAGGCACCGGGGAGCTGTTTTTT
CASSLVEGLGTGELFF
>-|TRBD1|TRBJ1-2|TRBV11-2
TGTGCCAGCAGCTTACTCCGGGGGACAGGTTCTGGCTACACCTTC
CASSLLRGTGSGYTF